This record looks at one T cell receptor beta chain sequence and its context. Its cognate antigen is unknown. Sorting that relied on CD45RO/CCR7/CD25/CD127/CD95/CD27 yielded CD4+ naive, central memory, regulatory and stem cell-like memory cells. Each of the sorted populations had a purity greater than 95%. The data originate from a study of beta chain features in type 1 diabetes. Expressed TCRB transcripts were sequenced because the isolated RNA had all been reverse transcribed beforehand. Sequenced by immunoSEQ multiplex PCR; TCRdb stores in-frame clones only, minus some. The sample includes 130,000 or so clones, approximately 10% seen only once; the top ten take roughly 0.75%. Findings of the study overall: All four CD4+ subsets of Type 1 diabetes patients contained TCRB CDR3s that were moderately but significantly shorter. Relative to healthy donors, patients appeared to have naive, central memory and Treg TCRB repertoires that were more similar.

Trimming took off 0 bases at V and 2 bases at J, with 7 bases between the two ends. The CDR3 is 14 residues long. Germline V gene lookup returns CDR1 LGHNA and CDR2 YNFKEQ. The sequence was obtained from a man aged 25 to 40 with type 1 diabetes. The sequenced material came from central memory CD4+ T cells from blood. This sequence joins TRBV4-2 and TRBJ1-2; D gene unclear. The CDR3 sequence: CASSQEAENYGYTF. CDR3 bases: TGTGCCAGCAGCCAAGAAGCCGAGAACTATGGCTACACCTTC.